This TCR beta chain was sequenced during a study of cytomegalovirus exposure and HLA in healthy donors. The PCR employed 60 Vbeta primers together with 13 Jbeta primers. TCRdb's copy holds only in-frame clones and misses some; the assay was immunoSEQ multiplex PCR. This table has 140,000 or so clones, 75% to 80% appearing once. Points from the study as a whole: Indistinguishable V segments, including TRBV6-2 and TRBV6-3, were excluded. TCR beta V- and J-gene trimming, according to a later analysis, was linked to a missense DCLRE1C variant.

The table lists this clone with a count of one. What it binds is unknown. CDR1 is MNHEY, CDR2 SMNVEV, per germline (reference sequence). CDR3 length: 15 amino acids. The V and J ends lost 0 bases and 10 bases respectively, with 13 bases between them. The specimen sequenced was PBMCs. The chain has TRBV27 and TRBJ1-6; no clear D gene. This TCR derives from a woman under 30 in good health and CMV-seropositive. CDR3 sequence reads: CASSLSINIGSPLHF. In DNA, the CDR3 is TGTGCCAGCAGTTTATCGATAAACATTGGCTCACCCCTCCACTTT.